These 7 T cell receptor beta chains were sequenced from one sample in a study of T cell responses to AZD1222 COVID-19 vaccine (TCRdb year 2021). The time point tag for this specimen amounts to: baseline before first vaccination. The sample's treatment or condition label, decoded: meningococcal conjugate vaccine given as trial control. The library was made by the immunoSEQ multiplex PCR assay. The clones in this table, taken by TCRdb from immuneACCESS, are in-frame only. Not every clone is retained; where verified, under half of the shortfall comes from an unresolved V gene, and the cause of the rest is unknown. Here the sample has under 150,000 clones; 70% to 90% occur a single time. The ten most abundant clones make up more than 3% of the sample. This specimen consisted of peripheral blood, obtained on day 0 of MenACWY control vaccination. The receptors originated from an adult in good health.

V gene TRBV9 combines with J gene TRBJ2-2, with TRBD2 matching over 11 bases. Germline V lookup: CDR1 SGDLS, CDR2 YYNGEE. Unmatched junction bases numbered 13, after V lost 4 bases and J lost 5 bases. The CDR3 has 18 amino acids. The CDR3 bases are TGTGCCAGCAGCCCATTAGCGGGGGGGCCGGAACGTACCGGGGAGCTGTTTTTT. Protein: CASSPLAGGPERTGELFF.

The chain combines TRBV7-9 with TRBJ2-7; TRBD2 aligns across 10 bases. From germline, CDR1 is SEHNR and CDR2 FQNEAQ (reference sequence). V trimming: 1 base; J trimming: 0 bases; junction bases outside the gene matches: 3. This CDR3 contains 16 residues. DNA of the CDR3: TGTGCCAGCAGCTTAGGGCTAGCGGGGGTCTCCTACGAGCAGTACTTC. Translated: CASSLGLAGVSYEQYF.

The gene calls are TRBV7-9 and TRBJ2-1; TRBD1 or TRBD2 may be the D gene (5 bases each). The length of the CDR3 is 17 residues. Germline CDR1 reads SEHNR; CDR2 reads FQNEAQ (reference sequence). V lost 4 bases, J lost 6 bases, and 22 bases lay in between. The CDR3 sequence: CASSSPTVGRDVNEQFF. The CDR3 DNA sequence: TGTGCCAGCAGCTCTCCCACCGTGGGACGGGATGTCAATGAGCAGTTCTTC.

This chain connects TRBV19 to TRBJ1-2; TRBD1 matches at 8 bases. J lost 3 bases, V lost 3 bases, and 6 bases had no gene match. CDR3 size: 15 residues. Germline CDR1 is LNHDA and CDR2 is SQIVND (reference sequence). This CDR3 reads CASSIFGTGHYGYTF. As DNA, the CDR3 is TGTGCCAGTAGTATCTTTGGGACAGGCCACTATGGCTACACCTTC.

V is TRBV19 and J is TRBJ2-7; tentatively, D is TRBD1 or TRBD2 (6 bases each). The V and J ends lost 1 base and 5 bases respectively, with 21 bases between them. The CDR3 extends over 17 amino acids. The germline gives CDR1 LNHDA, CDR2 SQIVND (reference sequence). CDR3 nucleotide sequence: TGTGCCAGTAGTATAGCACCCCCCGGAGGGGGAGACAACGAGCAGTACTTC. Protein: CASSIAPPGGGDNEQYF.

This chain connects TRBV18 to TRBJ1-1, with D perhaps matching TRBD1 (6 bases). V was shortened by 7 bases and J by 0 bases, with 9 bases between the two germline ends. Germline V gene lookup returns CDR1 KGHSH and CDR2 LQKENI. This CDR3 contains 13 residues. This CDR3 reads CASFQGLNTEAFF. The DNA for the CDR3 is TGTGCCAGCTTCCAGGGGTTGAACACTGAAGCTTTCTTT.

The gene calls are TRBV18 and TRBJ2-5, with 9 bases fitting TRBD2. The CDR3 consists of 15 residues. Germline CDR1 KGHSH, CDR2 LQKENI. The trim removed 3 bases at V and 2 bases at J, leaving 4 bases unmatched. The CDR3 nucleotides are TGTGCCAGCTCACCTTACAGCGGGGGGCAAGAGACCCAGTACTTC. It is translated as CASSPYSGGQETQYF.